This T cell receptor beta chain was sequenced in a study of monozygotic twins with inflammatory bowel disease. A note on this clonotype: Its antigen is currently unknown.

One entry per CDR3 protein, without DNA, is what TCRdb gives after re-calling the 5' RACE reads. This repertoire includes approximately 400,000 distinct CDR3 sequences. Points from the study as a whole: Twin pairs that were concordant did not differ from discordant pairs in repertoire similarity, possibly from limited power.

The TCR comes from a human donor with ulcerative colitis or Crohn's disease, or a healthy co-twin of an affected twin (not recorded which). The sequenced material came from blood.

This chain's CDR3 is CSARMGQGTGYF. This chain joins TRBV20-1 and TRBJ2-5; TCRdb proposes TRBD1, but this gene call is untestable without DNA. Germline-derived CDR1 and CDR2 are DFQATT and SNEGSKA (reference sequence). This CDR3 contains 12 residues.